These 17 T cell receptor beta chains were sequenced from one sample in a study of blood T cell repertoires in COVID-19. Sequenced by immunoSEQ multiplex PCR; TCRdb stores in-frame clones only, minus some. The sample records 150,000 to 200,000 clones, around 89% being singletons. The sample was PBMCs or T cells enriched from blood (not recorded which). The receptors were gathered from a woman younger than 35 who had recovered from COVID-19.

The chain has TRBV27 and TRBJ2-3, with D maybe TRBD1 (5 bases). The CDR3 has 16 residues. V was shortened by 5 bases and J by 4 bases, with 19 bases between the two germline ends. Germline V lookup: CDR1 MNHEY, CDR2 SMNVEV (reference sequence). The DNA of the CDR3 is TGTGCCAGCAGTCCCCGCCGGTGGGAAGGGGCAGATACGCAGTATTTT. Its protein is CASSPRRWEGADTQYF.

This rearrangement joins TRBV9 to TRBJ2-2; TRBD2 agrees at 7 bases. Germline assignment: CDR1 SGDLS and CDR2 YYNGEE. The ends lost 4 bases at V and 1 base at J; junction bases unmatched: 10. There are 17 residues in the CDR3. The CDR3 spells CASSSPRLAVNTGELFF. The CDR3, as DNA: TGTGCCAGCAGCTCCCCGAGGCTAGCGGTGAACACCGGGGAGCTGTTTTTT.

The rearrangement uses TRBV7-3 and TRBJ1-2; the D is unclear. The CDR3 consists of 14 residues. Trimming cost V 5 bases and J 8 bases, with 18 bases left between them. CDR1 and CDR2 (germline): SGHTA, FQGTGA. The CDR3 DNA sequence: TGTGCCAGCAGCCCCACTGGGTCGGCTAGGGGCTACACCTTC. This sequence encodes CASSPTGSARGYTF.

The J gene is TRBJ2-5, the V gene TRBV27, with TRBD1 matching over 11 bases. The V segment lost 8 bases and the J segment 2 bases; nucleotides outside the gene matches: 4. This CDR3 is 14 amino acids long. Germline V gene data show CDR1 as MNHEY and CDR2 as SMNVEV (reference sequence). The CDR3 DNA is TGTGCCAGCGGGACAGGGGGAGGGCAAGAGACCCAGTACTTC. Protein sequence: CASGTGGGQETQYF.

V usage is TRBV7-8 and J usage is TRBJ1-6; 8 bases match TRBD1. CDR1 and CDR2 from the germline V gene are SGHVS and FQNEAQ. This CDR3 is built from 18 residues. V lost 6 bases, J lost 2 bases, and 12 bases stayed unmatched. CDR3 amino acids: CASRKGGRTGTYNSPLHF. The CDR3 DNA follows: TGTGCCAGCAGAAAAGGAGGCCGGACAGGGACCTATAATTCACCCCTCCACTTT.

This clone was found a few times. CDR3 DNA: TGTGCCAGTAGTATAGCGGGAGGAGGGCATGAGCAGTTCTTC. This gives the protein CASSIAGGGHEQFF. The chain is built from TRBV19 and TRBJ2-1; 7 bases map to TRBD2. CDR1 is LNHDA, CDR2 SQIVND, per germline (reference sequence). CDR3 length: 14 residues. With 1 base clipped from V and 8 bases from J, the junction kept 5 bases outside the gene matches.

This chain links TRBV2 with TRBJ1-1, with 7 bases that match TRBD1. Germline V lookup: CDR1 SNHLY, CDR2 FYNNEI. The ends lost 10 bases at V and 1 base at J; junction bases unmatched: 15. This CDR3 region has 16 residues. The CDR3 loop reads CATGGQDRWPNTEAFF. The CDR3 region has the DNA TGTGCCACAGGGGGGCAAGACCGCTGGCCGAACACTGAAGCTTTCTTT.

V and J are TRBV21-1 and TRBJ2-6; whether TRBD1, the table's D call, matches the DNA was not checked. TRBV21-1 is reported as a pseudogene. The CDR3 spans 20 residues. The CDR3 DNA reads as TGTGCCAGCAGCCTCAAGCCTGGGACAGGGGGCCCCTCTGGGGCCAACGTCCTGACTTTC. Translation gives CASSLKPGTGGPSGANVLTF.

This clone is a singleton in its sample. V and J are TRBV11-2 and TRBJ2-3; 14 positions match TRBD2. This CDR3 is 17 amino acids long. CDR1 is SGHAT and CDR2 is FQNNGV in the germline V gene. V lost 5 bases and J lost 4; bases outside the gene matches: 8. CDR3 nucleotide sequence: TGTGCCAGCAGCCCATCGGGGACTAGCGGGAGACCAGATACGCAGTATTTT. Residues: CASSPSGTSGRPDTQYF.

The chain is built from TRBV15 and TRBJ2-7; tentatively, D is TRBD1 (6 bases). V was cut by 6 bases and J by 1 base, with 10 bases left in between. CDR1 and CDR2 (germline): LNHNV, YYDKDF (reference sequence). The CDR3 runs 13 residues. CDR3 residues: CATRHRASYEQYF. CDR3 bases: TGTGCCACCAGACACAGGGCTTCCTACGAGCAGTACTTC.

The chain recombines TRBV21-1 with TRBJ2-2; the table names TRBD2, a call not compared with the DNA. TRBV21-1 is recorded as a pseudogene. CDR3 size: 12 residues. CDR3: CASSERLGRLFF. The CDR3 DNA reads TGTGCCAGCAGCGAACGGTTGGGGAGGCTGTTTTTT.

This clone was seen a few times. The V gene is TRBV30, the J gene TRBJ2-3, with TRBD2 matching over 12 bases. Trimming removed 0 bases from V and 3 bases from J; junction bases left unmatched: 10. The CDR3 covers 18 residues. CDR1 and CDR2 from the germline V gene are GTSNPN and SVGIG (reference sequence). CDR3 residues: CAWSVIGFGLAGTDTQYF. The CDR3 coding sequence is TGTGCCTGGAGTGTAATCGGTTTTGGACTAGCGGGAACAGATACGCAGTATTTT.

V and J are TRBV5-1 and TRBJ1-6, with D tentatively TRBD1 (5 bases). The CDR3 length is 15 residues. Germline assignment: CDR1 SGHRS and CDR2 YFSETQ. Trimming took 0 bases from V and 9 from J, leaving 13 bases between them. CDR3 sequence (DNA): TGCGCCAGCAGCTTGGAGGGGTTCCTACGTTCACCCCTCCACTTT. It specifies CASSLEGFLRSPLHF. Complete variable domain (other parts from reference TRBV5-1 and TRBJ1-6): KAGVTQTPRYLIKTRGQQVTLSCSPISGHRSVSWYQQTPGQGLQFLFEYFSETQRNKGNFPGRFSGRQFSNSRSEMNVSTLELGDSALYLCASSLEGFLRSPLHFGNGTRLTVT.

CDR3 coding DNA: TGTGCCAGTAGCAACCACAAGCGGGGGGGCTACGAGCAGTACTTC. This codes for CASSNHKRGGYEQYF. The V call is TRBV19, the J call TRBJ2-7; 10 nucleotides line up with TRBD2. Per the germline V gene, CDR1 is LNHDA and CDR2 is SQIVND (reference sequence). The V and J ends lost 6 bases and 3 bases, in that order; junction bases with no gene match: 8. This CDR3 region has 15 residues.

V and J are TRBV2 and TRBJ2-3, with TRBD2 matching 9 bases. The CDR3 is 16 amino acids. Losses at the gene ends were 5 bases for V and 10 bases for J; bases not matched to a gene: 16. Per germline, CDR1 SNHLY and CDR2 FYNNEI. DNA for the CDR3: TGTGCCAGCAGTATCGGCTTGGTAGCGGGAGACACAGCGCAGTATTTT. Translating it yields CASSIGLVAGDTAQYF.

The gene calls are TRBV30 and TRBJ2-5; 9 bases align to TRBD2. CDR3 size: 17 residues. Trimming cost V 6 bases and J 4 bases; bases outside gene matches: 18. Germline V gene data show CDR1 as GTSNPN and CDR2 as SVGIG (reference sequence). Here the CDR3 reads CACPITQAGGWIETQYF. The DNA for the CDR3 is TGTGCCTGCCCCATCACCCAAGCGGGAGGATGGATAGAGACCCAGTACTTC. Variable domain in full (rest from reference TRBV30 and TRBJ2-5): SQTIHQWPATLVQPVGSPLSLECTVEGTSNPNLYWYRQAAGRGLQLLFYSVGIGQISSEVPQNLSASRPQDRQFILSSKKLLLSDSGFYLCACPITQAGGWIETQYFGPGTRLLVL.

This clone was seen once. The chain joins TRBV28 to TRBJ2-1; 10 bases line up with TRBD2. The CDR3 extends over 16 amino acids. Germline V gene data show CDR1 as MDHEN and CDR2 as SYDVKM. With 4 bases clipped from V and 4 bases from J, the junction kept 7 bases outside the gene matches. In nucleotides, the CDR3 is TGTGCCAGCAGTTCCGAAGCGGGAGGGGGATACAATGAGCAGTTCTTC. Translating gives CASSSEAGGGYNEQFF.